The T cell receptor (beta chain) described here comes from a study of T cell responses to AZD1222 COVID-19 vaccine. Comment on this clone: Its antigen is unidentified.

The CDR3 runs 16 residues. V was cut by 3 bases and J by 9 bases, with 18 bases left in between. Germline CDR1 and CDR2: SGHDN and FVKESK. Data came from immunoSEQ multiplex PCR; TCRdb stores just in-frame clones and leaves some out. This table has approximately 100,000 clones, approximately 86% appearing once. Overall study findings and caveats: Donors skewed white British and female; clonal diversity was possibly underestimated.

The V and J genes are TRBV14 and TRBJ1-6; the D gene is possibly TRBD1 (6 bases). This receptor was identified in an adult in good health. The sequencing here drew on peripheral blood, taken on day 0 of AZD1222 vaccination. CDR3 DNA sequence: TGTGCCAGCAGCCACAGAACTACAGGGCCCGGTTCACCCCTCCACTTT. It codes for CASSHRTTGPGSPLHF. The variable domain in full, with the rest retrieved from reference TRBV14 and TRBJ1-6, is EAGVTQFPSHSVIEKGQTVTLRCDPISGHDNLYWYRRVMGKEIKFLLHFVKESKQDESGMPNNRFLAERTGGTYSTLKVQPAELEDSGVYFCASSHRTTGPGSPLHFGNGTRLTVT.